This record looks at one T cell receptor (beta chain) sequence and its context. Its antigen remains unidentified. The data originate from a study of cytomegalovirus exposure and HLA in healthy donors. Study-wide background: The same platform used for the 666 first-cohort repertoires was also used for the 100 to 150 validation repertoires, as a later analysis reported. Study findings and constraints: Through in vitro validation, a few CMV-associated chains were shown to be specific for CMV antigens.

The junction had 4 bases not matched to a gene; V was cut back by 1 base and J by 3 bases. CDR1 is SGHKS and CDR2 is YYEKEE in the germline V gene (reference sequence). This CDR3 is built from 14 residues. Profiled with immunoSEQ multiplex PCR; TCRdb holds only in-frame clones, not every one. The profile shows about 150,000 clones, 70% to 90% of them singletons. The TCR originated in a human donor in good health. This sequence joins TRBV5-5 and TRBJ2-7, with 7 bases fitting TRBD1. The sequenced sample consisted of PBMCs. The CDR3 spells CASSLSTGNYEQYF. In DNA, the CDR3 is TGTGCCAGCAGCTTGTCGACAGGGAACTACGAGCAGTACTTC.